The entry below describes one T cell receptor beta chain. The data were obtained in a study of shared clonotypes between healthy human individuals. The CDR3 loop spans 17 amino acids. Germline V gene lookup returns CDR1 SGHVS and CDR2 FQNEAQ. V was pared by 4 bases and J by 0 bases, with 18 bases between. CD45RO negativity and positive selection for CCR7 defined naive CD8 cells, a population that excluded terminally differentiated effector memory CD45RA+ cells. The repertoire was sequenced with immunoSEQ multiplex PCR; TCRdb's copy has only in-frame clones and lacks some. The top ten hold about 0.25% of the sample, which has roughly 810,000 clones, 90% to 97% seen once.

The specimen sequenced was naive CD8+ T cells sorted from blood. The genes are TRBV7-8 and TRBJ2-5, with TRBD1 as a possible D gene (5 bases). This clonotype was sampled from a man younger than 40 in good health. This CDR3 reads CASSSLGASPYQETQYF. The DNA for the CDR3 is TGTGCCAGCAGCTCCCTAGGGGCTAGTCCGTACCAAGAGACCCAGTACTTC. Supplemented by reference TRBV7-8 and TRBJ2-5, the full variable domain reads GAGVSQSPRYKVAKRGQDVALRCDPISGHVSLFWYQQALGQGPEFLTYFQNEAQLDKSGLPSDRFFAERPEGSVSTLKIQRTQQEDSAVYLCASSSLGASPYQETQYFGPGTRLLVL.